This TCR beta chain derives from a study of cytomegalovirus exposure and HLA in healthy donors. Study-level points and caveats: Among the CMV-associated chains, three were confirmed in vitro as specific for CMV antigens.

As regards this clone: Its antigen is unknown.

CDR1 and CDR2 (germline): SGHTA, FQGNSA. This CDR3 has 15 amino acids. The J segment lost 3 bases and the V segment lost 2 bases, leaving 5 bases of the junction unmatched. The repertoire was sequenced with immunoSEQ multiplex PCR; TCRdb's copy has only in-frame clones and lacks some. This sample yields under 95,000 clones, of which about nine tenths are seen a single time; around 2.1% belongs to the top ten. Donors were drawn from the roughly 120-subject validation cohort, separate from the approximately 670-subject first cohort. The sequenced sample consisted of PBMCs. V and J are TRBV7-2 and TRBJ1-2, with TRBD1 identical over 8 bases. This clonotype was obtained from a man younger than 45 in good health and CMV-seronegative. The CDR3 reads CASSLRQGADYGYTF. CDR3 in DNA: TGTGCCAGCAGCTTACGGCAGGGGGCGGACTATGGCTACACCTTC.